A single sample gave rise to the 25 T cell receptor beta chains below, sequenced in a study of blood T cell repertoires in COVID-19. TCRdb keeps only in-frame clones here, not all; method: immunoSEQ multiplex PCR. The profile covers 400,000 to 500,000 clones, with roughly 88% appearing a single time and 1.4% to 1.5% taken by the ten largest. Input material: PBMCs or T cells enriched from blood (not recorded which). Receptors originate from a woman aged 18-29 years who had been exposed to COVID-19.

V gene TRBV7-2 combines with J gene TRBJ1-5, with a possible D match to TRBD1 (6 bases). The CDR3 length is 15 residues. The germline V gene encodes CDR1 SGHTA and CDR2 FQGNSA. V gave up 5 bases and J gave up 4 bases, with 15 bases separating them. CDR3 region: CASSPQGRGNQPQHF. CDR3 DNA: TGTGCCAGCAGCCCACAGGGTCGAGGGAATCAGCCCCAGCATTTT.

This chain links TRBV28 with TRBJ1-4; D unclear. CDR3 size: 13 residues. V lost 5 bases to trimming and J lost 7 bases, with 11 bases between them. Germline V gives CDR1 MDHEN, CDR2 SYDVKM. This CDR3 reads CASSGNGAEKLFF. In DNA, the CDR3 is TGTGCCAGCAGTGGAAATGGAGCTGAAAAACTGTTTTTT.

The gene calls are TRBV28 and TRBJ1-2, with 8 bases fitting TRBD1. Trimming removed 4 bases from V and 4 bases from J; junction bases left unmatched: 14. Per germline, CDR1 MDHEN and CDR2 SYDVKM. CDR3 size: 17 residues. As DNA, the CDR3 is TGTGCCAGCAGTTCGCCAGGCGGGACAGGTGGTCGCTATGGCTACACCTTC. It encodes CASSSPGGTGGRYGYTF.

The CDR3 DNA reads TGTGCCAGCAACTACGAAGGAGGGTACGAGCAGTACTTC. This translates into CASNYEGGYEQYF. This rearrangement joins TRBV6-5 to TRBJ2-7; TRBD2 might be the D (6 bases). V lost 7 bases and J 4 bases, leaving 14 bases between the germline ends. The V gene's germline CDR1 is MNHEY and CDR2 SVGAGI. This CDR3 comprises 13 residues.

This sequence joins TRBV7-8 and TRBJ2-5, with D perhaps matching TRBD2 (5 bases). V was shortened by 1 base and J by 5 bases, with 8 bases between the two germline ends. Germline V lookup: CDR1 SGHVS, CDR2 FQNEAQ. The CDR3 contains 13 residues. In DNA form, the CDR3 reads TGTGCCAGCAGCTTAGTGTCGGGGGAGACCCAGTACTTC. Translated: CASSLVSGETQYF. Together with reference TRBV7-8 and TRBJ2-5, the CDR3 gives the full variable domain: GAGVSQSPRYKVAKRGQDVALRCDPISGHVSLFWYQQALGQGPEFLTYFQNEAQLDKSGLPSDRFFAERPEGSVSTLKIQRTQQEDSAVYLCASSLVSGETQYFGPGTRLLVL.

V usage is TRBV19 and J usage is TRBJ2-7; D call uncertain. Germline V gene lookup returns CDR1 LNHDA and CDR2 SQIVND (reference sequence). The CDR3 runs to 15 residues. Trimming shortened V by 2 bases and J by 4 bases, and 15 bases separated the two germline ends. The CDR3 is CASSIRIRDLYEQYF. CDR3 in DNA: TGTGCCAGTAGTATAAGGATAAGAGACTTATACGAGCAGTACTTC. Together with reference TRBV19 and TRBJ2-7, the CDR3 gives the full variable domain: DGGITQSPKYLFRKEGQNVTLSCEQNLNHDAMYWYRQDPGQGLRLIYYSQIVNDFQKGDIAEGYSVSREKKESFPLTVTSAQKNPTAFYLCASSIRIRDLYEQYFGPGTRLTVT.

The gene calls are TRBV5-1 and TRBJ1-5; 8 nucleotides match TRBD1. This CDR3 region has 15 residues. Germline CDR1 SGHRS, CDR2 YFSETQ. Trimming cost V 4 bases and J 4 bases; bases outside gene matches: 7. The CDR3 loop reads CASSRTTGANQPQHF. CDR3 nucleotide sequence: TGCGCCAGCAGCCGAACGACAGGGGCAAATCAGCCCCAGCATTTT.

The chain joins TRBV5-8 to TRBJ1-1; TRBD1 aligns across 8 bases. V lost 0 bases and J lost 3; bases outside the gene matches: 7. In germline, CDR1 is SGHTS, CDR2 YDEGEE. There are 16 residues in the CDR3. The CDR3 sequence is CASSLDRGGQDTEAFF. As DNA, the CDR3 is TGTGCCAGCAGCTTGGACAGGGGGGGTCAGGACACTGAAGCTTTCTTT. The variable domain in full, with the rest retrieved from reference TRBV5-8 and TRBJ1-1, is EAGVTQSPTHLIKTRGQQATLRCSPISGHTSVYWYQQALGLGLQFLLWYDEGEERNRGNFPPRFSGRQFPNYSSELNVNALELEDSALYLCASSLDRGGQDTEAFFGQGTRLTVV.

This chain uses TRBV5-1 with TRBJ1-1, with 8 positions matching TRBD1. The germline CDR1 and CDR2 sequences are SGHRS and YFSETQ. V lost 0 bases and J lost 3; bases outside the gene matches: 4. The CDR3 has 15 residues. The CDR3 protein is CASSLAPDRDTEAFF. DNA for the CDR3: TGCGCCAGCAGCTTGGCCCCGGACAGGGACACTGAAGCTTTCTTT.

The V and J genes are TRBV27 and TRBJ2-1; D might be TRBD1 (6 bases). V shed 6 bases and J shed 5 bases, with 23 bases lying between them. This CDR3 has 17 amino acids. Germline CDR1 MNHEY, CDR2 SMNVEV (reference sequence). CDR3 bases: TGTGCCAGCAGCCTTATTTCAGGGGCCTGGGTCCACAATGAGCAGTTCTTC. Protein sequence: CASSLISGAWVHNEQFF.

The chain employs TRBV29-1 and TRBJ1-1; 7 bases match TRBD1. This CDR3 region has 12 residues. Trimming cost V 7 bases and J 1 base; bases outside gene matches: 3. CDR1 and CDR2 from the germline V gene are SQVTM and ANQGSEA. The CDR3, as DNA: TGCAGCGCCGGGACAGCGAACACTGAAGCTTTCTTT. It codes for CSAGTANTEAFF.

The chain uses TRBV4-2 and TRBJ1-4; tentative D call: TRBD1 (5 bases). Trimming removed 4 bases at V and 8 bases at J, with 20 bases between. This CDR3 spans 16 amino acids. Germline lookup yields CDR1 LGHNA and CDR2 YNFKEQ. CDR3 protein: CASSPATPGMREKLFF. DNA of the CDR3: TGTGCCAGCAGCCCCGCGACTCCAGGGATGAGGGAAAAACTGTTTTTT.

This chain connects TRBV6-5 to TRBJ1-1, with 7 nucleotides matching TRBD1. The CDR3 spans 14 residues. V gave up 6 bases and J gave up 0 bases; unmatched junction bases: 4. Germline values: CDR1 MNHEY, CDR2 SVGAGI. CDR3 in DNA: TGTGCCAGCAGACAGGGGACAATGAACACTGAAGCTTTCTTT. This gives the protein CASRQGTMNTEAFF.

This clone has only one observation. This chain joins TRBV6-5 and TRBJ2-3; TRBD1 matches 8 bases. The CDR3 is made up of 11 amino acids. Germline-derived CDR1 and CDR2 are MNHEY and SVGAGI. V shed 4 bases, J shed 10 bases, and the junction held 1 base outside the gene matches. The CDR3 DNA is TGTGCCAGCAGTTTACAGGGGGCGCAGTATTTT. Translating gives CASSLQGAQYF.

The rearrangement uses TRBV27 and TRBJ2-3, with TRBD2 matching 7 bases. The CDR3 runs 15 residues. From germline, CDR1 is MNHEY and CDR2 SMNVEV (reference sequence). With V trimmed by 1 base and J by 1 base, 2 bases remained unmatched. The CDR3 loop reads CASSLYLAGTDTQYF. CDR3 coding DNA: TGTGCCAGCAGTTTATACCTAGCGGGCACAGATACGCAGTATTTT.

The chain uses TRBV20-1 and TRBJ2-3, with 8 nucleotides matching TRBD2. The CDR3 contains 15 residues. V shed 3 bases and J 6 bases; nucleotides not matched to a gene: 11. Germline lookup yields CDR1 DFQATT and CDR2 SNEGSKA (reference sequence). CDR3 DNA sequence: TGCAGTGCTAGTTTCGTAGCGGGGCGGGCGGATACGCAGTATTTT. It encodes CSASFVAGRADTQYF.

The chain links TRBV7-9 to TRBJ1-2; 9 nucleotides align to TRBD1. Trimming cost V 5 bases and J 2 bases; bases outside gene matches: 9. This CDR3 region has 16 residues. Germline V gives CDR1 SEHNR, CDR2 FQNEAQ (reference sequence). The CDR3: CASSLGQGPSNYGYTF. CDR3 coding DNA: TGTGCCAGCAGCCTCGGACAGGGGCCTTCGAACTATGGCTACACCTTC.

J is TRBJ2-3 and V is TRBV19, with TRBD1 matching 7 bases. J was trimmed by 2 bases and V by 3 bases; bases with no gene match: 5. Germline CDR1 and CDR2: LNHDA and SQIVND (reference sequence). The CDR3 extends over 15 amino acids. The CDR3: CASSIRDSPTDTQYF. The CDR3 DNA is TGTGCCAGTAGTATCAGGGACAGTCCCACAGATACGCAGTATTTT.

This clone was recorded once. The chain links TRBV5-1 to TRBJ2-7; no definite D call. The germline V gene has CDR1 SGHRS and CDR2 YFSETQ. The CDR3 totals 15 residues. Trimming pared 4 bases from V and 7 bases from J, leaving 21 bases between. The CDR3, as DNA: TGCGCCAGCAGCCCCAGACGGGTGGCTTCTCTAGAGCAGTACTTC. It specifies CASSPRRVASLEQYF. Filled out from reference TRBV5-1 and TRBJ2-7, the complete variable domain reads KAGVTQTPRYLIKTRGQQVTLSCSPISGHRSVSWYQQTPGQGLQFLFEYFSETQRNKGNFPGRFSGRQFSNSRSEMNVSTLELGDSALYLCASSPRRVASLEQYFGPGTRLTVT.

The rearrangement uses TRBV7-2 and TRBJ1-4; 7 bases are shared with TRBD1. Trimming removed 4 bases from V and 3 bases from J; junction bases left unmatched: 5. The CDR3 runs to 15 residues. In germline, CDR1 is SGHTA, CDR2 FQGNSA. CDR3 loop: CASSYRQGPNEKLFF. CDR3 sequence (DNA): TGTGCCAGCAGCTACCGACAGGGACCTAATGAAAAACTGTTTTTT.

V and J are TRBV11-1 and TRBJ2-7; 10 nucleotides match TRBD2. Unmatched junction bases numbered 8, after V lost 3 bases and J lost 6 bases. The CDR3 has 15 residues. CDR1 is SGHAT, CDR2 FQDESV, per germline (reference sequence). CDR3 coding DNA: TGTGCCAGCAGCTTGGGGACTAGCGCTCGGTTCGAGCAGTACTTC. Protein: CASSLGTSARFEQYF.

V gene TRBV5-4 combines with J gene TRBJ2-7; 9 bases fit TRBD2. Germline values: CDR1 SGHNT, CDR2 YYREEE (reference sequence). The V and J ends lost 0 bases and 5 bases, in that order; junction bases with no gene match: 3. The CDR3 runs 14 residues. CDR3 nucleotide sequence: TGTGCCAGCAGCTTGGTAGCTAGCGGGGACGAGCAGTACTTC. Translating it yields CASSLVASGDEQYF.

This CDR3 is CASSLEIVGTYGYTF. The CDR3 nucleotides are TGTGCCAGCAGCTTGGAAATTGTTGGGACATATGGCTACACCTTC. The chain has TRBV5-5 and TRBJ1-2, with D perhaps TRBD1 (6 bases). Per germline, CDR1 SGHKS and CDR2 YYEKEE (reference sequence). The V end lost 0 bases, the J end lost 5 bases, and 14 bases lay between the germline ends. CDR3 length equals 15 residues.

This rearrangement joins TRBV4-1 to TRBJ2-3, with no clear D. V was trimmed by 0 bases and J by 0 bases, leaving 10 bases between them. The CDR3 length is 16 residues. Germline CDR1 reads MGHRA; CDR2 reads YSYEKL. CDR3 sequence reads: CASSQDGAESTDTQYF. The CDR3 DNA is TGCGCCAGCAGCCAAGATGGCGCGGAAAGCACAGATACGCAGTATTTT.

V usage is TRBV9 and J usage is TRBJ2-5; 7 bases are a match to TRBD1. There are 14 residues in the CDR3. Per germline, CDR1 SGDLS and CDR2 YYNGEE. V shed 3 bases and J 3 bases; nucleotides not matched to a gene: 5. CDR3 amino acids: CASSADREEETQYF. The DNA of the CDR3 is TGTGCCAGCAGCGCCGACAGGGAAGAAGAGACCCAGTACTTC.